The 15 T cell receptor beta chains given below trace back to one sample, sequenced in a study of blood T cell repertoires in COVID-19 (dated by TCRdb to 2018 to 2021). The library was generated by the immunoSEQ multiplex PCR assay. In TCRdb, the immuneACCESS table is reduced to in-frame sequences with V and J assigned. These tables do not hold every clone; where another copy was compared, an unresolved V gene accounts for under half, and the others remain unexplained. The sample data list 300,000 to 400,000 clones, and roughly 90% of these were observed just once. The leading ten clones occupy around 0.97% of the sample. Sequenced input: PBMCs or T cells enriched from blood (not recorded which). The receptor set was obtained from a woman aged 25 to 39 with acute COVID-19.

Written as DNA, the CDR3 is TGTGCCAGTTGTGACCCAGGGGTGGGGCGGAATGGCTACACCTTC. This sequence encodes CASCDPGVGRNGYTF. The chain carries TRBV19 and TRBJ1-2, with a tentative D call TRBD1 (6 bases). CDR3 length: 15 residues. The V and J ends lost 8 bases and 6 bases respectively, with 22 bases between them. Germline assignment: CDR1 LNHDA and CDR2 SQIVND (reference sequence).

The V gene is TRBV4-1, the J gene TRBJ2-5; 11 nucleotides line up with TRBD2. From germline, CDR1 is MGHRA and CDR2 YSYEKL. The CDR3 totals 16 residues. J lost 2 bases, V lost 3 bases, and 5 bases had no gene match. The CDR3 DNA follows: TGCGCCAGCAGCCAGGTTAGCGGGGGGGCGCAAGAGACCCAGTACTTC. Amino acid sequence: CASSQVSGGAQETQYF.

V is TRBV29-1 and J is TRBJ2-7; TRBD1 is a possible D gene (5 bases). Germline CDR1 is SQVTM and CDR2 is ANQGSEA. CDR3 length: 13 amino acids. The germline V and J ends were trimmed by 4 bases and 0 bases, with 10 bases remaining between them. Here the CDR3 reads CSVAAGNSYEQYF. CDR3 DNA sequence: TGCAGCGTTGCGGCAGGGAACTCCTACGAGCAGTACTTC.

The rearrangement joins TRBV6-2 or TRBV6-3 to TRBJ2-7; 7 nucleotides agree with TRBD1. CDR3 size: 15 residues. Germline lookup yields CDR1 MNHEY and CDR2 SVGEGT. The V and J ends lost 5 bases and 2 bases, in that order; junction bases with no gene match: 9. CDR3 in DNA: TGTGCCAGCAGTGATTACGCCGGGACAGCCTACGAGCAGTACTTC. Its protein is CASSDYAGTAYEQYF.

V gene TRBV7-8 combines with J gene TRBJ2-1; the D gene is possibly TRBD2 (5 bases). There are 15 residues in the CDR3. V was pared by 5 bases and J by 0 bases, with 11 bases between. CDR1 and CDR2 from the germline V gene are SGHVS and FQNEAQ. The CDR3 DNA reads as TGTGCCAGCAGCCTGGACTCTCCCTCCTACAATGAGCAGTTCTTC. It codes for CASSLDSPSYNEQFF.

The CDR3 DNA reads TGTGCCAGCAGCCTCCCCCCAGGCACTGAAGCTTTCTTT. It is translated as CASSLPPGTEAFF. This chain connects TRBV6-6 to TRBJ1-1; D ambiguous. Germline V gene lookup returns CDR1 MNHNY and CDR2 SVGAGI (reference sequence). This CDR3 comprises 13 residues. Trimming took 6 bases from V and 4 from J, leaving 12 bases between them.

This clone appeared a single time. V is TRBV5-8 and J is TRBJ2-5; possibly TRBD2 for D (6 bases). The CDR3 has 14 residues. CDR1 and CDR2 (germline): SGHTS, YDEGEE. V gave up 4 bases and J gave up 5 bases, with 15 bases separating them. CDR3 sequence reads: CASSPGLPEETQYF. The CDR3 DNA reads TGTGCCAGCAGCCCGGGACTTCCTGAGGAGACCCAGTACTTC. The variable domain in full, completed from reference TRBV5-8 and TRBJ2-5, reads EAGVTQSPTHLIKTRGQQATLRCSPISGHTSVYWYQQALGLGLQFLLWYDEGEERNRGNFPPRFSGRQFPNYSSELNVNALELEDSALYLCASSPGLPEETQYFGPGTRLLVL.

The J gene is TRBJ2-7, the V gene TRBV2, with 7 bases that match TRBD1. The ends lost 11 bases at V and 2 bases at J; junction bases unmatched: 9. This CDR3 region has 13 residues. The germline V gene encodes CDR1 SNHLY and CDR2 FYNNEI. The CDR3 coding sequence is TGTGCCGGAAAACAGGGGATCGCCTACGAGCAGTACTTC. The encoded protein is CAGKQGIAYEQYF.

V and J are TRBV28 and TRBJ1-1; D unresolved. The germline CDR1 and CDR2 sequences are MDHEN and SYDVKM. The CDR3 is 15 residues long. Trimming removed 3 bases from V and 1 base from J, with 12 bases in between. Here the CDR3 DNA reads TGTGCCAGCAGTTTTGGTGGCGCGGCGAACACTGAAGCTTTCTTT. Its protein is CASSFGGAANTEAFF.

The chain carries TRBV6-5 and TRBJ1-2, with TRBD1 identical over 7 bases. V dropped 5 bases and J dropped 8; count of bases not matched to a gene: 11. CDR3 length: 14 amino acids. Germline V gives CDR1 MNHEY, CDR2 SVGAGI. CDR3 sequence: CASSIRQGRDGYTF. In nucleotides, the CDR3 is TGTGCCAGCAGTATTCGACAGGGACGAGACGGCTACACCTTC.

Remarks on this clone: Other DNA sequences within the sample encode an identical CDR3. The DNA for the CDR3 is TGTGCCAGCAGTTCCCCGGGACAGGGGATCGATGGCTACACCTTC. Translated, it gives CASSSPGQGIDGYTF. The chain recombines TRBV27 with TRBJ1-2; 10 bases are a match to TRBD1. The V segment lost 4 bases and the J segment 6 bases; nucleotides outside the gene matches: 8. The CDR3 covers 15 residues. Germline-derived CDR1 and CDR2 are MNHEY and SMNVEV (reference sequence).

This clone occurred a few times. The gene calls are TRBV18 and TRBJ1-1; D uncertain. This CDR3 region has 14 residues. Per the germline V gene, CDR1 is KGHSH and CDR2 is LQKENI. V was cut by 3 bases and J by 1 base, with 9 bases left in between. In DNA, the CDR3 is TGTGCCAGCTCACCTCCCTCGGGGAACACTGAAGCTTTCTTT. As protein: CASSPPSGNTEAFF. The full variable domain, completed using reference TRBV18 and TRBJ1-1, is NAGVMQNPRHLVRRRGQEARLRCSPMKGHSHVYWYRQLPEEGLKFMVYLQKENIIDESGMPKERFSAEFPKEGPSILRIQQVVRGDSAAYFCASSPPSGNTEAFFGQGTRLTVV.

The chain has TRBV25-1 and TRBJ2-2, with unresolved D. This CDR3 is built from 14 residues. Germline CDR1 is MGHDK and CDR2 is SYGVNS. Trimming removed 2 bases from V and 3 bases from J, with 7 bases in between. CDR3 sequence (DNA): TGTGCCAGCAGTGAAGGGCCGCACACCGGGGAGCTGTTTTTT. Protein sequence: CASSEGPHTGELFF.

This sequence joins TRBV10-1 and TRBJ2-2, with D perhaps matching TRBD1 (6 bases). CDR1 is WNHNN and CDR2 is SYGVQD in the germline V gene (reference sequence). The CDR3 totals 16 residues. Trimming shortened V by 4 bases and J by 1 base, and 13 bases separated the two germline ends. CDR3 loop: CASSASRGWNTGELFF. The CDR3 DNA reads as TGCGCCAGCAGTGCCTCGAGGGGGTGGAACACCGGGGAGCTGTTTTTT.

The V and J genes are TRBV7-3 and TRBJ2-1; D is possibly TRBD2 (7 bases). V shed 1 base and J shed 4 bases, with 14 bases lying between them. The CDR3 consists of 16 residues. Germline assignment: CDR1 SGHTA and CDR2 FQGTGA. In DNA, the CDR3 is TGTGCCAGCAGCTTAAGACCGGGAGGACAGTACAATGAGCAGTTCTTC. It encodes CASSLRPGGQYNEQFF. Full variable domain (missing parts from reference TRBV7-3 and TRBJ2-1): GAGVSQTPSNKVTEKGKYVELRCDPISGHTALYWYRQSLGQGPEFLIYFQGTGAADDSGLPNDRFFAVRPEGSVSTLKIQRTERGDSAVYLCASSLRPGGQYNEQFFGPGTRLTVL.